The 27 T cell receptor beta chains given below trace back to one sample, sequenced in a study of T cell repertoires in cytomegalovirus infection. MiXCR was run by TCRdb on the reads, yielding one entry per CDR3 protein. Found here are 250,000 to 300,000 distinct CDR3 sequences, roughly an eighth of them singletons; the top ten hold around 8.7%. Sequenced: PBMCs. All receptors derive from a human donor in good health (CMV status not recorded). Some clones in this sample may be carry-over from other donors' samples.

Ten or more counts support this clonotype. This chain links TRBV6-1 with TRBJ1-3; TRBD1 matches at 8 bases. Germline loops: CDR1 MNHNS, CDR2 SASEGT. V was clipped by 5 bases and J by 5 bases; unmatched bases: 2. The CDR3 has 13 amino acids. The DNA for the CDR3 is TGTGCCAGCAGTACAGGGGGGCGAAACACCATATATTTT. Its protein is CASSTGGRNTIYF.

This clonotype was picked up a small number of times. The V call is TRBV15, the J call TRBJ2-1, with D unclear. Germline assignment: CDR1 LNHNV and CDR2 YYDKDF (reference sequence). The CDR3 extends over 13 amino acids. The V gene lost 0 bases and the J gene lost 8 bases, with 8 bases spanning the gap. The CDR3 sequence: CATSRDSGDEQFF. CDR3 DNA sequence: TGTGCCACCAGCAGAGACTCGGGCGATGAGCAGTTCTTC.

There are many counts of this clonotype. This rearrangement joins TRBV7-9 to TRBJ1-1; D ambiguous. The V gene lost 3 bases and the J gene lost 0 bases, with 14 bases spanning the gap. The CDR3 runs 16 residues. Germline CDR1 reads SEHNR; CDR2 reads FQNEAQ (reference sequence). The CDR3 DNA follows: TGTGCCAGCAGCTTCCCCCCAGCGTTCATGAACACTGAAGCTTTCTTT. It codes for CASSFPPAFMNTEAFF.

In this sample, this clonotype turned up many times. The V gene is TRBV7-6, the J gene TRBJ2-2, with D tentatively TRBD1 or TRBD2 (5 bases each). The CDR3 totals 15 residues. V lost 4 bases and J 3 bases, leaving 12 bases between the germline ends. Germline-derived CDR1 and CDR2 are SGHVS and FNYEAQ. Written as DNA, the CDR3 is TGTGCCAGCAGCTCCTGGGGGTCGGACACCGGGGAGCTGTTTTTT. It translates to CASSSWGSDTGELFF.

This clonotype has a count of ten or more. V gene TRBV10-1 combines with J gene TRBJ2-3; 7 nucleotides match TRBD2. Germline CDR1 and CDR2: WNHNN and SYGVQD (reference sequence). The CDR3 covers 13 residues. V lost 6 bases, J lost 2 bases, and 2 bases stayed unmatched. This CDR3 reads CASSGTITDTQYF. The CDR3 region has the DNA TGCGCCAGCAGCGGGACTATCACAGATACGCAGTATTTT.

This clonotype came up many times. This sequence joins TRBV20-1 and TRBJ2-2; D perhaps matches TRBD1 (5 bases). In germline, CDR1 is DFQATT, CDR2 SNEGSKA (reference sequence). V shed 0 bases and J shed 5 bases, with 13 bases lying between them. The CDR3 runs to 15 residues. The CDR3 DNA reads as TGCAGTGCTAGAGATTTCGGCAGGGTGACCGGGGAGCTGTTTTTT. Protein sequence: CSARDFGRVTGELFF.

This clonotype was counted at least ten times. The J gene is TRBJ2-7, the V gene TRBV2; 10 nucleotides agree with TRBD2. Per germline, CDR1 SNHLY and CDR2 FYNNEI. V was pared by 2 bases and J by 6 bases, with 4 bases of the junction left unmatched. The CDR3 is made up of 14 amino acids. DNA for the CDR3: TGTGCCAGCAGTGAACAAGCGGGAGGGTTCGAGCAGTACTTC. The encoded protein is CASSEQAGGFEQYF.

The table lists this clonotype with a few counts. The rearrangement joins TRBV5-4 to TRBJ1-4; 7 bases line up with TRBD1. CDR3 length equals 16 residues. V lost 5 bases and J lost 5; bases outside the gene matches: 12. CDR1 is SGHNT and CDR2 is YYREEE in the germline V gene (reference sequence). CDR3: CASSSGQFRSNEKLFF. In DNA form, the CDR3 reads TGTGCCAGCAGTTCGGGACAGTTTAGGAGCAATGAAAAACTGTTTTTT. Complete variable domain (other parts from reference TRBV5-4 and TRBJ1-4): ETGVTQSPTHLIKTRGQQVTLRCSSQSGHNTVSWYQQALGQGPQFIFQYYREEENGRGNFPPRFSGLQFPNYSSELNVNALELDDSALYLCASSSGQFRSNEKLFFGSGTQLSVL.

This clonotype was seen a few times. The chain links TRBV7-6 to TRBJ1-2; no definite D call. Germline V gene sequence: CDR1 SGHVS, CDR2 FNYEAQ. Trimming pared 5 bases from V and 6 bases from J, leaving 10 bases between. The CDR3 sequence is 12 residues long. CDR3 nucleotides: TGTGCCAGCAGCATGGACGGTCATGGCTACACCTTC. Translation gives CASSMDGHGYTF. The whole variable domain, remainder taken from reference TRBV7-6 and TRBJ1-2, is GAGVSQSPRYKVTKRGQDVALRCDPISGHVSLYWYRQALGQGPEFLTYFNYEAQQDKSGLPNDRFSAERPEGSISTLTIQRTEQRDSAMYRCASSMDGHGYTFGSGTRLTVV.

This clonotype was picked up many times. The CDR3 sequence is CASSQGELSSYEQYF. The CDR3 DNA reads as TGCGCCAGCAGCCAAGGGGAGCTTAGCTCCTACGAGCAGTACTTC. V usage is TRBV4-1 and J usage is TRBJ2-7; TRBD2 might be the D (5 bases). The ends were cut back, 1 base at V and 0 bases at J, with 10 bases in the middle. Per the germline V gene, CDR1 is MGHRA and CDR2 is YSYEKL. The CDR3 has 15 residues.

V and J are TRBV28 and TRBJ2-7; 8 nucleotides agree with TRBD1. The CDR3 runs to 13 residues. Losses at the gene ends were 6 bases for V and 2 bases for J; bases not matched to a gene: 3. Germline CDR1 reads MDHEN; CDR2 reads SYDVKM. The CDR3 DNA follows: TGTGCCAGCAGGGCGACAGGGGCCTACGAGCAGTACTTC. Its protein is CASRATGAYEQYF.

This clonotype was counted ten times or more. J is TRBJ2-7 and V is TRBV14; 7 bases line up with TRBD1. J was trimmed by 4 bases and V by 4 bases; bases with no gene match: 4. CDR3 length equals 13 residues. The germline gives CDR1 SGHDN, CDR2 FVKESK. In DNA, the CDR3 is TGTGCCAGCAGCCGTGCAGGGGGATACGAGCAGTACTTC. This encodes CASSRAGGYEQYF.

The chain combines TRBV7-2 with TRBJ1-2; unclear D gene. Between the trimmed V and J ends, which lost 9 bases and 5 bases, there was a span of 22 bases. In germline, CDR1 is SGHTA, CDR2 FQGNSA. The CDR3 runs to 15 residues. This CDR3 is CARSPGVIPSYGYTF. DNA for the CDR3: TGTGCCAGAAGCCCCGGAGTAATCCCCTCTTATGGCTACACCTTC.

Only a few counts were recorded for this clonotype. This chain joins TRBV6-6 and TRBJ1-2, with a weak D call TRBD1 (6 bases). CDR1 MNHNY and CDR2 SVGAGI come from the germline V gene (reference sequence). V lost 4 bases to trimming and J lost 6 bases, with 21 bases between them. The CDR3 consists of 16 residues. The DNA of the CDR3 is TGTGCCAGCAGTTTCATCGGTGAGGGGGGAACTAATGGCTACACCTTC. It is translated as CASSFIGEGGTNGYTF.

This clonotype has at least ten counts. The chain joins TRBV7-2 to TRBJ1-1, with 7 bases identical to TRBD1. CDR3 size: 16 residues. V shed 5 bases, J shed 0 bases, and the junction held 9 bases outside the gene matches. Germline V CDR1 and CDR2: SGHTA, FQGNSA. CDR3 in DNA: TGTGCCAGCAGCCCTCCGGGACAGACTATGAACACTGAAGCTTTCTTT. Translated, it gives CASSPPGQTMNTEAFF.

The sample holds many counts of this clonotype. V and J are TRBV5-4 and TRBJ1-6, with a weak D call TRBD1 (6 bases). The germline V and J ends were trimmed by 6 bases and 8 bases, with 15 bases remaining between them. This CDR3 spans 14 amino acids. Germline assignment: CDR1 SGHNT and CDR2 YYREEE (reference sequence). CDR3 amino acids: CASTRKGEDSPLHF. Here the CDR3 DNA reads TGTGCCAGCACCCGGAAGGGGGAAGATTCACCCCTCCACTTT.

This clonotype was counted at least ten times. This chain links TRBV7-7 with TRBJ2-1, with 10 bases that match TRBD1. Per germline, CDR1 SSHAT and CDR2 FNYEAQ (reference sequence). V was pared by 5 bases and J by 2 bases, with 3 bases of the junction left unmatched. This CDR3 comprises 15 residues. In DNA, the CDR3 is TGTGCCAGCAGCCGGGGACAGGGGACCTACAATGAGCAGTTCTTC. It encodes CASSRGQGTYNEQFF.

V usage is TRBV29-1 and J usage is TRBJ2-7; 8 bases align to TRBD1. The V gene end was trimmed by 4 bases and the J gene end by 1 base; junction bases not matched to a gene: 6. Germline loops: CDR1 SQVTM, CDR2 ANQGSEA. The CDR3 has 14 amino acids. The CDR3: CSVGNRGESYEQYF. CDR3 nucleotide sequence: TGCAGCGTTGGCAACAGGGGGGAATCCTACGAGCAGTACTTC.

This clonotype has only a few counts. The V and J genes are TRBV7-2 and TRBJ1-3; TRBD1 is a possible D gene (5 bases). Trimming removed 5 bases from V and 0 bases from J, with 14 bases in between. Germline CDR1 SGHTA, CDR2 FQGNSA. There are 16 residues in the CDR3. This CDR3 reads CASSGPGRYSGNTIYF. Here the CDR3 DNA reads TGTGCCAGCAGCGGACCGGGACGGTACTCTGGAAACACCATATATTTT.

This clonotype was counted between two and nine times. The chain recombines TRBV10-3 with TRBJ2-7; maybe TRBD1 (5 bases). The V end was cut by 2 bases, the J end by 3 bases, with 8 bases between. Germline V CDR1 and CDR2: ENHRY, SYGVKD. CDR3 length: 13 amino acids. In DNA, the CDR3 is TGTGCCATCAGTGAGGACAGAGACTACGAGCAGTACTTC. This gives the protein CAISEDRDYEQYF.

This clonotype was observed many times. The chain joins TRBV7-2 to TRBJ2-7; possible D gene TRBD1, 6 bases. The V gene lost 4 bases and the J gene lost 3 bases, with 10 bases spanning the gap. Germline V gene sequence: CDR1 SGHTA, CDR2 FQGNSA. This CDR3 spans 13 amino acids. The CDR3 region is CASSWDTGYEQYF. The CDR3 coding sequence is TGTGCCAGCAGCTGGGACACAGGCTACGAGCAGTACTTC.

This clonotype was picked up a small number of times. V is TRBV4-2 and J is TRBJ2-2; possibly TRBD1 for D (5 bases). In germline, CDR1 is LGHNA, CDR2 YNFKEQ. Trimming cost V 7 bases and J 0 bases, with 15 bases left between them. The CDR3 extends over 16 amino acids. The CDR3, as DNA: TGTGCCAGCACCTCAAGGGGAACCTCGAACACCGGGGAGCTGTTTTTT. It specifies CASTSRGTSNTGELFF.

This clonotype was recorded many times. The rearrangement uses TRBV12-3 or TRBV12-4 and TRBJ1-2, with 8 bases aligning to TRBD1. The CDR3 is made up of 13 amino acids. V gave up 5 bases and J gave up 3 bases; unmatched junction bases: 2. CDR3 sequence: CASSPTGDYGYTF. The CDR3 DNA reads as TGTGCCAGCAGTCCGACAGGGGACTATGGCTACACCTTC.

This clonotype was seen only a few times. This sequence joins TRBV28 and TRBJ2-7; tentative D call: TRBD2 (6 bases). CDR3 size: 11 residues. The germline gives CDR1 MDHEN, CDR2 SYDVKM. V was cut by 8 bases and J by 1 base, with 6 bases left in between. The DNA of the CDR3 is TGTGCCAGCGGGAGGTCCTACGAGCAGTACTTC. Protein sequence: CASGRSYEQYF.

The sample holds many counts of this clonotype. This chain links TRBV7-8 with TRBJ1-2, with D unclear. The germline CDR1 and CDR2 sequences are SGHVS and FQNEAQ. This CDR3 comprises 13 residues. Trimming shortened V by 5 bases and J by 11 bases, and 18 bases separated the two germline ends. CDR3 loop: CASSEGGWTVYTF. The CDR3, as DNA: TGTGCCAGCAGCGAAGGTGGATGGACCGTGTACACCTTC.

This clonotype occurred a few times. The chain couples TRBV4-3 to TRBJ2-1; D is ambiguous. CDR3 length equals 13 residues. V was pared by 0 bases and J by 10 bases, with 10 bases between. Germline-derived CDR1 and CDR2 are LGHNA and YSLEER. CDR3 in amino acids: CASSQDIPEEQFF. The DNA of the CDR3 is TGCGCCAGCAGCCAAGATATTCCTGAAGAGCAGTTCTTC.

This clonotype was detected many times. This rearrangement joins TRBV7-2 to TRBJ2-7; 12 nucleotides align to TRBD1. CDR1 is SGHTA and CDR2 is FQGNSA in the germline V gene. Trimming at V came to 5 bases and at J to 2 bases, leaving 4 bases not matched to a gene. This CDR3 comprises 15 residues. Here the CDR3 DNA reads TGTGCCAGCAGCACCCGGGACAGGGGGCCCTACGAGCAGTACTTC. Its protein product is CASSTRDRGPYEQYF.